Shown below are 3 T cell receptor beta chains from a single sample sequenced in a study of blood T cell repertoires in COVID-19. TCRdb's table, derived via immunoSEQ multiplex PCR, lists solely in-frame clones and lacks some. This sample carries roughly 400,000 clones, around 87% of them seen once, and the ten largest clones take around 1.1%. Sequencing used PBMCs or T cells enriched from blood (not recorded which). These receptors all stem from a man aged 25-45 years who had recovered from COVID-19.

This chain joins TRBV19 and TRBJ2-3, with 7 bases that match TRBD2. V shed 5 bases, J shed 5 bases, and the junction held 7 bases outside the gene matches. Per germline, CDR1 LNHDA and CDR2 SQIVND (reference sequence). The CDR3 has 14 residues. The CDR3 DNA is TGTGCCAGTAGTCTAGCGGTGAGCCAAGATACGCAGTATTTT. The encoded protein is CASSLAVSQDTQYF.

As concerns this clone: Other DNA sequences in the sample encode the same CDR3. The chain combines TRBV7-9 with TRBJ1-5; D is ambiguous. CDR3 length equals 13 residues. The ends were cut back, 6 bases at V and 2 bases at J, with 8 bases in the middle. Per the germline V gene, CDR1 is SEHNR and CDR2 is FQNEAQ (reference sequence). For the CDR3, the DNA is TGTGCCAGCAGTCTCACGGGCAATCAGCCCCAGCATTTT. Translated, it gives CASSLTGNQPQHF.

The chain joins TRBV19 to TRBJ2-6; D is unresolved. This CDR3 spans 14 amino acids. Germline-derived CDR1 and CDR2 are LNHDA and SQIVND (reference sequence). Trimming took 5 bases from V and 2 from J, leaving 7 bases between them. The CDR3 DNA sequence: TGTGCCAGTAGTCTCTCCCCTGGGGCCAACGTCCTGACTTTC. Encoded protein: CASSLSPGANVLTF.